This TCR beta chain was captured in a study of tumor-infiltrating lymphocytes in glioblastoma multiforme. This clonotype was counted many times. There are 19 residues in the CDR3. Trimming cost V 0 bases and J 0 bases, with 21 bases left between them. From germline, CDR1 is SGHNT and CDR2 YYREEE (reference sequence). Multiple V-beta primers and a C-beta primer amplified TCRB from RNA. TCRdb called the multiplex PCR reads again in MiXCR, with one record for every CDR3 protein. The table shows about 32,000 distinct CDR3 sequences, with 50% to 75% occurring only once. The sample consisted of brain tumor tissue. The sequence was collected from a male donor with glioblastoma. The chain uses TRBV5-4 and TRBJ1-2; D is perhaps TRBD1 (5 bases). The CDR3 DNA follows: TGTGCCAGCAGCTTGGGGGGCAGAACCGGGACCGCCACTAACTATGGCTACACCTTC. Protein: CASSLGGRTGTATNYGYTF.